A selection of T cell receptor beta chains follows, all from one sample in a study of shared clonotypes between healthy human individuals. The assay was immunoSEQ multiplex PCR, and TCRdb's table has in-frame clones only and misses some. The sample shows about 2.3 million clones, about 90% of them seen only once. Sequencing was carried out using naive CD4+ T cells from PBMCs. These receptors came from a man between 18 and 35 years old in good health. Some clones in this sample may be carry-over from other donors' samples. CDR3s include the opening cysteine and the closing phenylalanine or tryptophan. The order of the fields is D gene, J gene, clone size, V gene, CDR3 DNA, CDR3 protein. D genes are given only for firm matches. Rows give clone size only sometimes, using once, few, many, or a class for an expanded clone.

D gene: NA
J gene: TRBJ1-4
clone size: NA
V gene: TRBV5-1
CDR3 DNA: TGCGCCACCAAGAACGGCCCTAATGAAAAACTGTTTTTT
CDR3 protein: CATKNGPNEKLFF

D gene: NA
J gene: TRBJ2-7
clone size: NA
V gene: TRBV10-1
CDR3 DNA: TGCGCCAGGTTACCAGCGCCAGGGATGTCCTGCTACGAGCAGTACTTC
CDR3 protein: CARLPAPGMSCYEQYF

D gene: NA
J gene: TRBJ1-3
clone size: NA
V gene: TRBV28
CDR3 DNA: TGTGCCAGCAGTTTACTGGGTCTCGCTGGAAACACCATATATTTT
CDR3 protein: CASSLLGLAGNTIYF

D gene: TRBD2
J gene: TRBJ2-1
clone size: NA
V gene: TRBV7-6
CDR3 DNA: TGTGCCAGCACCCTTAGCGGGCCCGTTGGGGGGGAGCAGTTCTTC
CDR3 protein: CASTLSGPVGGEQFF

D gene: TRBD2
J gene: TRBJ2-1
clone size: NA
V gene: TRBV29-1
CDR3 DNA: TGCAGCGTTGAAGGGCGGGACTACCCTTACAATGAGCAGTTCTTC
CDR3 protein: CSVEGRDYPYNEQFF

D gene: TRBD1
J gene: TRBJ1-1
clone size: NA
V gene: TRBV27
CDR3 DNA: TGTGCCAGCGCGAGACAGGGTTCCACTGAAGCTTTCTTT
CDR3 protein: CASARQGSTEAFF

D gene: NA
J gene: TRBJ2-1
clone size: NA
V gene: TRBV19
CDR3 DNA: TGTGCCAGTAGCCGGGATCACTACAATGAGCAGTTCTTC
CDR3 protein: CASSRDHYNEQFF

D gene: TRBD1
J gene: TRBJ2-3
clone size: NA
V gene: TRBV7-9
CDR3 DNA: TGTGCCAGCAGCTTAGGGGCAGGGGGTCCCACAGATACGCAGTATTTT
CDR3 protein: CASSLGAGGPTDTQYF

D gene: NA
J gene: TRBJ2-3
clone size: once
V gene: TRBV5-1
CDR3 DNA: TGCGCCAGCAGCTCCGCCGTTGGGACAGATACGCAGTATTTT
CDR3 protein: CASSSAVGTDTQYF

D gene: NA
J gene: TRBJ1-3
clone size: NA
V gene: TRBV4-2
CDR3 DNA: TGTGCCAGCAGCGGCCCCACCGAAGCGGGAGCTTGGTCCGGAAACACCATATATTTT
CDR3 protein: CASSGPTEAGAWSGNTIYF

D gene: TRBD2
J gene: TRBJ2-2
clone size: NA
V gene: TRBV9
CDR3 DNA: TGTGCCAGCAGCCCACTAGCGGGGACTGGGGAGCTGTTTTTT
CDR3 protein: CASSPLAGTGELFF

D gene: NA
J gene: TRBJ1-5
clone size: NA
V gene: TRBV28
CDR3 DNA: TGTGCCAGCAGTCGATGGGGGGGCGCTGATCAGCCCCAGCATTTT
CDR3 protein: CASSRWGGADQPQHF

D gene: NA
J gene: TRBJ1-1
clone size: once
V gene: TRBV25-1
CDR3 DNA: TGTGCCAGCCTGGAGGTAGGGATTGCTTTCTTT
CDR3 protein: CASLEVGIAFF

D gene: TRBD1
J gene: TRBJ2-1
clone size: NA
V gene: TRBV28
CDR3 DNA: TGTGCCAGCAGTTCACAGGGGGCGAGACTCTACAATGAGCAGTTCTTC
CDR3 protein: CASSSQGARLYNEQFF

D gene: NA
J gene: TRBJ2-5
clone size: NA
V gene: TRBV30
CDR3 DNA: TGTGCCTGGAGTGTTTATCCGCGGGAGACCCAGTACTTC
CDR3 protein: CAWSVYPRETQYF

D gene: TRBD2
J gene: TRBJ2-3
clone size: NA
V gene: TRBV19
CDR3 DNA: TGTGCCAGTAGCGGACTAGCGGGAGGGTTGGGAGCGGATACGCAGTATTTT
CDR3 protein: CASSGLAGGLGADTQYF

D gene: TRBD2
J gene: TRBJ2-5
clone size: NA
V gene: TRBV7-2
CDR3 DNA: TGTGCCAGCAGCTTAGTCTCGGGAGGGCCGAAGACCCAGTACTTC
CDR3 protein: CASSLVSGGPKTQYF

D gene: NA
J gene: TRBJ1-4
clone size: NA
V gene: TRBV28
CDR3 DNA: TGTGCCAGCAGTTTATTTGGCTGGGGGAGTGAGGAAAAACTGTTTTTT
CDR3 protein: CASSLFGWGSEEKLFF

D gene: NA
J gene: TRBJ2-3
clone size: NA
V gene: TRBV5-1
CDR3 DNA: TGCGCCAGCAGCGGATCCGGGATTCGGGGGAGAGATACGCAGTATTTT
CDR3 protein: CASSGSGIRGRDTQYF

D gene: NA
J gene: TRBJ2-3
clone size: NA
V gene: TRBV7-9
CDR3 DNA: TGTGCCAGCAGCTTTCGAGGAGCGGACGGAGATACGCAGTATTTT
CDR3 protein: CASSFRGADGDTQYF

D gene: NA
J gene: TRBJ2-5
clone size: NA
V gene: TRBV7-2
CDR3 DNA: TGTGCCAGCAGCCCTGGCAACCAAGAGACCCAGTACTTC
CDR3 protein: CASSPGNQETQYF

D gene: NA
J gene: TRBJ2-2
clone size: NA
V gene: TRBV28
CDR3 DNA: TGTGCCAGCATTTGGGGACCTGCACAGGGCCGCCGGTTCTCCGGGGAGCTGTTTTTT
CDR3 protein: CASIWGPAQGRRFSGELFF

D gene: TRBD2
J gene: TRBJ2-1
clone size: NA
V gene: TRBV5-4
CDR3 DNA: TGTGCCAGCAGCTCTCCGGGACTAGCGGGAGGTGAGCAGTTCTTC
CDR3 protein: CASSSPGLAGGEQFF

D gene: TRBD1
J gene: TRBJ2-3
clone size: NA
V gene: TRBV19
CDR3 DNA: TGTGCCAGTAGTATCGGACAGGGTCAAGGGGATACGCAGTATTTT
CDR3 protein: CASSIGQGQGDTQYF

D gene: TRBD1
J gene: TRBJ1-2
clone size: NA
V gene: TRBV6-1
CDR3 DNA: TGTGCCAGCAGTGAACGACAGGGATGGGATGGCTACACCTTC
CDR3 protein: CASSERQGWDGYTF

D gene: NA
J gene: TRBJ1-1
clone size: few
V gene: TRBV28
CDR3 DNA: TGTGCCAGCATGGAGGTGAACACTGAAGCTTTCTTT
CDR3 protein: CASMEVNTEAFF

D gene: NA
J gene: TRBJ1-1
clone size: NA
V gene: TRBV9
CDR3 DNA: TGTGCCAGCAGCGCCCAGGAGCTGAGGAACACTGAAGCTTTCTTT
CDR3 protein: CASSAQELRNTEAFF

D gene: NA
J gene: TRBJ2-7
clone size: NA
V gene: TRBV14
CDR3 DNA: TGTGCCAGCAGCCACCACCCAGGGGCACAGGGCGCCTACGAGCAGTACTTC
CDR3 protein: CASSHHPGAQGAYEQYF

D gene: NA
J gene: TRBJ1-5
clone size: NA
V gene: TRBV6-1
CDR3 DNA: TGTGCCACCAAATGGGGGGGAGATCAGCCCCAGCATTTT
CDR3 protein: CATKWGGDQPQHF

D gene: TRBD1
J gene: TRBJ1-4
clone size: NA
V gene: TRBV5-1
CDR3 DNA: TGCGCCAGCGGCCTATCTCAGGGGGCAACTAATGAAAAACTGTTTTTT
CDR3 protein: CASGLSQGATNEKLFF

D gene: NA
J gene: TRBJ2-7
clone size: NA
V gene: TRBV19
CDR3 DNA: TGTGCCAGTAGTTACCGGGGGACAAAGAGCTACGAGCAGTACTTC
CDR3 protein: CASSYRGTKSYEQYF

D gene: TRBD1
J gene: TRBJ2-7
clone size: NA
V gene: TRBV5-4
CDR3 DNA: TGTGCCAGCAGCTTGGGACAGGGGTTCCACGAGCAGTACTTC
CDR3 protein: CASSLGQGFHEQYF

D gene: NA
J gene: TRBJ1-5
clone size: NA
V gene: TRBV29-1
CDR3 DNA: TGCAGCGTAGCAGGGGCTGGGGGTCAGCCCCAGCATTTT
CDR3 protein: CSVAGAGGQPQHF

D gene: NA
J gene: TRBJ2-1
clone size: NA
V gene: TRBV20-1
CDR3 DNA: TGCAGTGCTCCTCACAATGAGCAGTTCTTC
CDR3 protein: CSAPHNEQFF

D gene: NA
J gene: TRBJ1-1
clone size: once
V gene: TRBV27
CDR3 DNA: TGTGCCAGCAGTTCGACAGGACGGACTGAAGCTTTCTTT
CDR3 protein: CASSSTGRTEAFF

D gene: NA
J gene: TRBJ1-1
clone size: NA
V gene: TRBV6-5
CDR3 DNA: TGTGCCAGCAGTTACTCGAAAAACACTGAAGCTTTCTTT
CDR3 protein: CASSYSKNTEAFF

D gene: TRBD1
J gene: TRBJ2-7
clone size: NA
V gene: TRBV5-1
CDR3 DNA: TGCGCCAGCAGCCCGGGGACAGGGGGTCGCGAGCAGTACTTC
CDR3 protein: CASSPGTGGREQYF

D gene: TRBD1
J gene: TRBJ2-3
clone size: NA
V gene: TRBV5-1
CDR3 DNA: TGCGCCAGCAGCCTACAGGGGGCGCCGACAGATACGCAGTATTTT
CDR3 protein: CASSLQGAPTDTQYF

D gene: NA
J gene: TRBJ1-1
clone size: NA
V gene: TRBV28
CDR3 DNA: TGTGCCAGCAGTTTGGCAGGGAACACTGAAGCTTTCTTT
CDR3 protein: CASSLAGNTEAFF

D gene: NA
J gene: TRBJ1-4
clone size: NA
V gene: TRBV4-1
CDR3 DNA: TGCGCCAGCAGCCACCGACAGATCGTTAATGAAAAACTGTTTTTT
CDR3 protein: CASSHRQIVNEKLFF

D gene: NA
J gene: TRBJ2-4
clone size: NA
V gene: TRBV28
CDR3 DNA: TGTGCCAGCAGTTCCACCCCCAGCGGAGCCAAAAACATTCAGTACTTC
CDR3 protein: CASSSTPSGAKNIQYF

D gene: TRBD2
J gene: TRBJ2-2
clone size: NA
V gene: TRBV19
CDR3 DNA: TGTGCCAGTAGTCAAGCGGGAGGGAACACCGGGGAGCTGTTTTTT
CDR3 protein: CASSQAGGNTGELFF

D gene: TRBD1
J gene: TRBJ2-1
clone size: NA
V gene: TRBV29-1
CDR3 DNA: TGCAGCGTTGGGGGGACAGGGGTGTCCTACAATGAGCAGTTCTTC
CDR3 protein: CSVGGTGVSYNEQFF

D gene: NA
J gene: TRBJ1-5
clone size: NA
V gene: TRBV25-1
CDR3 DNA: TGTGCCAGCAGTGAGGGGGGCCTCAATCAGCCCCAGCATTTT
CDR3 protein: CASSEGGLNQPQHF

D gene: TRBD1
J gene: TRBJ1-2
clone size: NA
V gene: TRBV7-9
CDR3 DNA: TGTGCCAGCAGCCAGACGGGACAGCCCTTAGCTAACTATGGCTACACCTTC
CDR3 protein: CASSQTGQPLANYGYTF

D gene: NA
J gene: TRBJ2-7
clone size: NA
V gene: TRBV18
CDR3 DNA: TGTGCCAGCTCACCCGGGAGAATCGGCGAGCAGTACTTC
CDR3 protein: CASSPGRIGEQYF

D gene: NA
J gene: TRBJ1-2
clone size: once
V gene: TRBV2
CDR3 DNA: TGTGCCAGCATCGAAGTCGAGGGCGGGAATGGCTACACCTTC
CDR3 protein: CASIEVEGGNGYTF

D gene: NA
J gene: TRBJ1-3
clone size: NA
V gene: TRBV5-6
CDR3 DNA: TGTGCCAGCAGCCCCTCTCCACTTCTAAGGGTGGACACCATATATTTT
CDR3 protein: CASSPSPLLRVDTIYF

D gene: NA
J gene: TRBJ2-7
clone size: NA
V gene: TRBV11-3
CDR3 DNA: TGTGCCAGCAGCTTAGATGGAACAGACTACTACGAGCAGTACTTC
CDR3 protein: CASSLDGTDYYEQYF